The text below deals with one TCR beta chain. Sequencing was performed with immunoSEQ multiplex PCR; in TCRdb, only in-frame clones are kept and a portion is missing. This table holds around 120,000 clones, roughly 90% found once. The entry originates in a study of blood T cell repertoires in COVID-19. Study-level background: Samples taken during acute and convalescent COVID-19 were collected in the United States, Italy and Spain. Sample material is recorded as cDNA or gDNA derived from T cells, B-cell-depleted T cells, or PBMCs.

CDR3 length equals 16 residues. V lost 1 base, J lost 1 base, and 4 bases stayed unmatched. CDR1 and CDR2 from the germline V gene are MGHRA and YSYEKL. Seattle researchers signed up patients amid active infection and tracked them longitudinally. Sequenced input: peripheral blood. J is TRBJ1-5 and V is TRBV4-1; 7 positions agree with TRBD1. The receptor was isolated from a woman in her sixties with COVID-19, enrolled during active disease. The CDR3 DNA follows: TGCGCCAGCAGCCAAGTCGGACAGGCGAGCAATCAGCCCCAGCATTTT. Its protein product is CASSQVGQASNQPQHF.